This T cell receptor beta chain was captured in a study of blood T cell repertoires in COVID-19. Overall study context: There were acute and convalescent COVID-19 samples, and they came from the United States, Italy and Spain. The analysed material was cDNA or gDNA that came from T cells, B-cell-depleted T cells, or PBMCs.

In the study's own analysis: Reference gene primer amplification in the assay estimated nucleated cell counts. Data came from immunoSEQ multiplex PCR; TCRdb stores just in-frame clones and leaves some out. The V and J calls and clone size were taken over from that table, and D and trimming were inferred from the DNA. The repertoire holds around 270,000 clones, with about 89% as singletons. The CDR3 runs 12 residues. Germline V CDR1 and CDR2: PRHDT, FYEKMQ (reference sequence). V gave up 4 bases and J gave up 1 base, with 3 bases separating them. This rearrangement joins TRBV13 to TRBJ2-3; D is undetermined. This TCR was recovered from a man aged 35-49 years with acute or convalescent COVID-19. What was sequenced was peripheral blood. CDR3 coding DNA: TGTGCCAGCAGCTCAGGCACAGATACGCAGTATTTT. It encodes CASSSGTDTQYF.